The T cell receptor beta chain described here comes from a study of regulatory T cells in long-lasting Graves disease. This clonotype showed up many times. Its target is unknown. Germline V gene data show CDR1 as MNHEY and CDR2 as SMNVEV (reference sequence). The CDR3 has 18 residues. Trimming removed 0 bases from V and 6 bases from J; junction bases left unmatched: 10. Arm-PCR of CDR3 regions with iRepertoire HTBI primers generated TCR beta libraries. MiXCR, run by TCRdb on the multiplex PCR reads, gives a single entry per CDR3 protein. The sample records roughly 500,000 distinct CDR3 sequences, 13% being singletons. Time point meaning: newly diagnosed GD, antithyroid drugs for less than 3 months. PBMC RNA was the source of the TCR library. Study-level results: Persistent disease preferred TRBV28, TRBJ1-2 and TRBJ2-5.

The data were also submitted as part of a second study, on T cells in Graves' hyperthyroidism and ophthalmopathy. As reported in that work: In the first-round RT-PCR of the TCR CDR3, the HTBI primer set was used.

The sequence came from a young man with Graves disease. This chain connects TRBV27 to TRBJ2-2, with 10 bases aligning to TRBD2. Specimen: peripheral blood mononuclear cells (PBMCs), collected at new diagnosis, from a patient treated with antithyroid drugs. DNA for the CDR3: TGTGCCAGCAGTTTATCCCCTCCTAGCGGGAGTTGGTCCGGGGAGCTGTTTTTT. Protein product: CASSLSPPSGSWSGELFF.